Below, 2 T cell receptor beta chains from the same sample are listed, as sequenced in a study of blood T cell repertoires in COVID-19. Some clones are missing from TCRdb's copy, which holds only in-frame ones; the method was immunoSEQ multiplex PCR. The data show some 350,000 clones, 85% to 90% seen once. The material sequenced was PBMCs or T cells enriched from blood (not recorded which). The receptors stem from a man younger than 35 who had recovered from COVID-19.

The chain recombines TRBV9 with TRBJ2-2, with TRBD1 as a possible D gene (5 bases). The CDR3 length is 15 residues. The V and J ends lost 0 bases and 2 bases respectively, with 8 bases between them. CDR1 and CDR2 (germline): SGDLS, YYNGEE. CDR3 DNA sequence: TGTGCCAGCAGCGTAGGACAGCGAAACACCGGGGAGCTGTTTTTT. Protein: CASSVGQRNTGELFF.

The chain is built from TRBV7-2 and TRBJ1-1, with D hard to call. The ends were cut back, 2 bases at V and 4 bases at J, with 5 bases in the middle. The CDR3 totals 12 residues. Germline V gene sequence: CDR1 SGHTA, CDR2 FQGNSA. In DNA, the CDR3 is TGTGCCAGCAGCTTACGGGTCACTGAAGCTTTCTTT. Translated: CASSLRVTEAFF.